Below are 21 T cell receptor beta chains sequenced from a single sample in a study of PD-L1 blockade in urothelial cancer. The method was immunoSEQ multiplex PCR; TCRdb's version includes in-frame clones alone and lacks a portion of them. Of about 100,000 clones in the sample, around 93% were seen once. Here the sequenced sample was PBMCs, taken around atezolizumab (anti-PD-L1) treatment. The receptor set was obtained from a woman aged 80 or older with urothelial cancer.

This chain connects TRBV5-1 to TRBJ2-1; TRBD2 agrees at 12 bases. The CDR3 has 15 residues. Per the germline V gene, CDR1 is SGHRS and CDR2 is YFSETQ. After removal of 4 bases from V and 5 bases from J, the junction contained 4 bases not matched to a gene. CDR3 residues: CASSRRLAGDNEQFF. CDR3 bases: TGCGCCAGCAGCCGACGACTAGCGGGAGACAATGAGCAGTTCTTC.

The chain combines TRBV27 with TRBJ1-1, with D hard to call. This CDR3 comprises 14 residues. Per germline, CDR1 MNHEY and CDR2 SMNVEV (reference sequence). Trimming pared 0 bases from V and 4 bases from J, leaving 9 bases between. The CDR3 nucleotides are TGTGCCAGCAGTTTATCTTTAGTTGGCACTGAAGCTTTCTTT. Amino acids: CASSLSLVGTEAFF.

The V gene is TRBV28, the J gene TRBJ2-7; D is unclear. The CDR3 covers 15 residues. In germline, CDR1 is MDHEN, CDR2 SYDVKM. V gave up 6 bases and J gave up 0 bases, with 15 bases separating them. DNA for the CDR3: TGTGCCAGCAGCCCCCCAACGAAACACTCCTACGAGCAGTACTTC. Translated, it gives CASSPPTKHSYEQYF.

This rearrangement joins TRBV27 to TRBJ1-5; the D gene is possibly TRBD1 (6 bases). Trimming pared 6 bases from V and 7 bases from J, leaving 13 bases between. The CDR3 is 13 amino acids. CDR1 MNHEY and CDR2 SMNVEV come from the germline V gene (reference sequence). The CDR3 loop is CASSQPGVQPQHF. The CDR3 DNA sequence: TGTGCCAGCAGCCAACCAGGGGTACAGCCCCAGCATTTT.

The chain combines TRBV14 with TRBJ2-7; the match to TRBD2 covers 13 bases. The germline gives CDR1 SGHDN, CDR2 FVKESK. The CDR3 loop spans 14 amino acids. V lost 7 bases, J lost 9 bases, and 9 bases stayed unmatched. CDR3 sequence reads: CASNRLAGGPLQYF. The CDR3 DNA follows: TGTGCCAGCAACAGACTAGCGGGAGGCCCTTTGCAGTACTTC.

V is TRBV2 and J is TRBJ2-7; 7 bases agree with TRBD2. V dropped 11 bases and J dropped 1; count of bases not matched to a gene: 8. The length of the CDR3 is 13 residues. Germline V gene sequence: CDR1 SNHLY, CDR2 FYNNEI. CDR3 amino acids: CAGQRDTSYEQYF. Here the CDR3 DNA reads TGTGCCGGCCAGCGGGATACTTCCTACGAGCAGTACTTC.

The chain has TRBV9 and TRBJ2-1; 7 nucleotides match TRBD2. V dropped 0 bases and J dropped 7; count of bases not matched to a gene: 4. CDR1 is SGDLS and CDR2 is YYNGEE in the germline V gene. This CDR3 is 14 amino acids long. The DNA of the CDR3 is TGTGCCAGCAGCGTAGATCCCGGGGGGAATGAGCAGTTCTTC. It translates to CASSVDPGGNEQFF.

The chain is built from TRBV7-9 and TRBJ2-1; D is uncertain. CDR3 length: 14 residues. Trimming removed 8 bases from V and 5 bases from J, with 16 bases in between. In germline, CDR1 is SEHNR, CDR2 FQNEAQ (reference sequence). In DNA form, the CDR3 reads TGTGCCAGCTCGAGTGGCCGGAGTGACAATGAGCAGTTCTTC. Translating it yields CASSSGRSDNEQFF.

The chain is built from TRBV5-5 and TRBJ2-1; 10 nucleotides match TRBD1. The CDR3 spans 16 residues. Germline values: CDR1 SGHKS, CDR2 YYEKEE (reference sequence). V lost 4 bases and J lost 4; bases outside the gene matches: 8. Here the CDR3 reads CASSTGTGAPYNEQFF. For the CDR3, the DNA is TGTGCCAGCAGCACGGGGACAGGGGCTCCTTACAATGAGCAGTTCTTC.

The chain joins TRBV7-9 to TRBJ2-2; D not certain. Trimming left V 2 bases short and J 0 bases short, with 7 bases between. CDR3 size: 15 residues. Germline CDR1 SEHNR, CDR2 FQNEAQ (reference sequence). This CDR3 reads CASSLFLTNTGELFF. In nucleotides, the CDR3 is TGTGCCAGCAGCTTATTCTTAACGAACACCGGGGAGCTGTTTTTT.

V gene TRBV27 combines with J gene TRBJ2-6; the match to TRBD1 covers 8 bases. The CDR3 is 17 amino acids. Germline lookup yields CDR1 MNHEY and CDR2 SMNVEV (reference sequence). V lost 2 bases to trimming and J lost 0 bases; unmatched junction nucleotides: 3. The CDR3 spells CASSLDRGGSGANVLTF. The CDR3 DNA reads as TGTGCCAGCAGTTTAGACAGGGGTGGCTCTGGGGCCAACGTCCTGACTTTC.

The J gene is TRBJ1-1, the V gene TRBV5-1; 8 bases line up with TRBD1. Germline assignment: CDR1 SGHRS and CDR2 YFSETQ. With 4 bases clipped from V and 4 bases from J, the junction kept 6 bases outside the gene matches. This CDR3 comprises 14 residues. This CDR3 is CASSPTTGGTEAFF. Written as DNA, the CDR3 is TGCGCCAGCAGCCCGACCACAGGGGGCACTGAAGCTTTCTTT.

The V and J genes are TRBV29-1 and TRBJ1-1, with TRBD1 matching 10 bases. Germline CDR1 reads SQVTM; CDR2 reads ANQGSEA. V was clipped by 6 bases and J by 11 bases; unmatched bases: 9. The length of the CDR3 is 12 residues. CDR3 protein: CSVGDRGWGAFF. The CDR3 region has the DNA TGCAGCGTGGGGGACAGGGGTTGGGGGGCTTTCTTT.

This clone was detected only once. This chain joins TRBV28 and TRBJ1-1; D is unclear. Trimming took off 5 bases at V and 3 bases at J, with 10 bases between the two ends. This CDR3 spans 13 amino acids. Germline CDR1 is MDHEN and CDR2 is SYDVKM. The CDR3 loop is CASSMYRDTEAFF. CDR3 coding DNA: TGTGCCAGCAGTATGTACCGGGACACTGAAGCTTTCTTT.

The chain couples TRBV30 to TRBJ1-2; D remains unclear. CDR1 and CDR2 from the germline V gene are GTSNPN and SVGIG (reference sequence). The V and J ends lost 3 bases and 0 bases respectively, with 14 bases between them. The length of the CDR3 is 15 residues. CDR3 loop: CAWRMRTASNYGYTF. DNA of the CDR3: TGTGCCTGGAGGATGAGAACAGCTTCTAACTATGGCTACACCTTC. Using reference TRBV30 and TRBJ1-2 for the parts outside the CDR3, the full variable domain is SQTIHQWPATLVQPVGSPLSLECTVEGTSNPNLYWYRQAAGRGLQLLFYSVGIGQISSEVPQNLSASRPQDRQFILSSKKLLLSDSGFYLCAWRMRTASNYGYTFGSGTRLTVV.

CDR3 nucleotides: TGTGCCAGCTCACCGGCCAGGGCAGGGATTACAAACACCGGGGAGCTGTTTTTT. It yields the protein CASSPARAGITNTGELFF. V and J are TRBV18 and TRBJ2-2; tentative D call: TRBD1 (5 bases). V shed 3 bases and J shed 2 bases, with 19 bases lying between them. CDR3 length: 18 amino acids. CDR1 KGHSH and CDR2 LQKENI come from the germline V gene.

CDR3 amino acids: CAWSSAGAAGYTF. CDR3 sequence (DNA): TGTGCCTGGAGTTCGGCAGGGGCGGCGGGCTACACCTTC. The V call is TRBV30, the J call TRBJ1-2, with TRBD1 as a possible D gene (6 bases). V was cut by 2 bases and J by 8 bases, with 15 bases left in between. The length of the CDR3 is 13 residues. The germline CDR1 and CDR2 sequences are GTSNPN and SVGIG (reference sequence).

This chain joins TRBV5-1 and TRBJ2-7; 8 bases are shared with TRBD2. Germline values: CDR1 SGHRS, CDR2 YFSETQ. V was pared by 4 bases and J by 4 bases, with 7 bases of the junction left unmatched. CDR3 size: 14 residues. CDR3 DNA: TGCGCCAGCAGCCCCCCGGGGGGGGAGTACGAGCAGTACTTC. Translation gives CASSPPGGEYEQYF.

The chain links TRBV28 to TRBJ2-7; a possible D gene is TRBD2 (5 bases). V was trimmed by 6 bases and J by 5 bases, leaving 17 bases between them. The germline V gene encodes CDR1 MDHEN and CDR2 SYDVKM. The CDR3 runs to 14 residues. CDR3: CASRPPGNEHEQYF. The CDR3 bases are TGTGCCAGCAGACCCCCCGGGAACGAACACGAGCAGTACTTC.

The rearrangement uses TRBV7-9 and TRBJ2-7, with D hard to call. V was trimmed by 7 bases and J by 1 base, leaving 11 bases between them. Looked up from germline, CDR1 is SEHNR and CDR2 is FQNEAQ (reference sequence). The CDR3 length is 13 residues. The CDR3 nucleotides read TGTGCCAGCACCCTACCCACTTCCTACGAGCAGTACTTC. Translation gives CASTLPTSYEQYF. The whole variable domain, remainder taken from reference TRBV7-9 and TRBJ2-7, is DTGVSQNPRHKITKRGQNVTFRCDPISEHNRLYWYRQTLGQGPEFLTYFQNEAQLEKSRLLSDRFSAERPKGSFSTLEIQRTEQGDSAMYLCASTLPTSYEQYFGPGTRLTVT.

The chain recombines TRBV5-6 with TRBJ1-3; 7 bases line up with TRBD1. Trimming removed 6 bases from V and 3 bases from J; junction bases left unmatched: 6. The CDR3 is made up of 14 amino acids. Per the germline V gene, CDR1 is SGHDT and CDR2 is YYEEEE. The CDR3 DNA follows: TGTGCCAGCACCAGGACAGGTCGTGGAAACACCATATATTTT. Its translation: CASTRTGRGNTIYF.